This T cell receptor beta chain comes out of a study of T-cell memory formation after mild COVID-19. Across the whole study: Largely, the TCR clusters proved donor specific. Whole-study findings and limits: There were some responding clones in pre-infection memory, which suggested that cross-reactive memory had joined. Clones contracting across day 15 to 85 had a balanced CD4/CD8 profile; later expanding clones leaned CD4+. CD4+ contracting clones were found mainly in CM and EM, and CD8+ ones in EMRA.

The CDR3 runs 15 residues. The junction had 3 bases not matched to a gene; V was cut back by 1 base and J by 3 bases. In germline, CDR1 is MGHRA, CDR2 YSYEKL. This clonotype turned up a few times. Its antigen is unknown. Using its own MiXCR run on the 5' RACE reads, TCRdb lists one record per CDR3 protein. This sample carries around 430,000 distinct CDR3 sequences, around a sixth of them seen once, and the ten largest clones take roughly 21%. The sample consisted of PBMCs or a T cell subset sorted from them (not recorded which). The origin of this receptor is a man younger than 30 who had mild COVID-19 (a few samples of this study predate the infection). Cell type and time point are not known. The chain links TRBV4-1 to TRBJ1-5; 7 positions match TRBD1. In DNA, the CDR3 is TGCGCCAGCAGCCAAGGGGGACAGCACAATCAGCCCCAGCATTTT. Translated: CASSQGGQHNQPQHF.